This TCR delta chain was recorded in a study of gamma-delta chains in newborns, infants, children. CDR1 and CDR2 from the germline V gene are GEAIGNYY and EKD. Trimming at V came to 0 bases and at J to 0 bases, leaving 6 bases not matched to a gene. The CDR3 sequence is 19 residues long. TCRdb re-called the reads via CATT. Of around 6,700 delta-chain clones detected, 0.66% appear once; the ten largest clones hold around 15%. This clone is labeled medium-sized. The same CDR3 is also encoded by other DNA sequences in this sample. The chain couples TRDV2 to TRDJ3; 8 nucleotides agree with TRDD3. This receptor was obtained from a child who was a newborn, infant or young child, either healthy, febrile or measles-vaccinated (not recorded which). The sample comprised blood. The CDR3 DNA follows: TGTGCCTGTGACACCCTGGGGGACCCCAGCTCCTGGGACACCCGACAGATGTTTTTC. It translates to CACDTLGDPSSWDTRQMFF.